This entry features one T cell receptor beta chain sequence. Authors' processing steps: Estimation of nucleated cell counts relied on the amplification of reference gene primers. Data came from immunoSEQ multiplex PCR; TCRdb stores just in-frame clones and leaves some out. That table gives V, J and clone size, and the DNA gave D and trimming. The sample lists 75,000 to 90,000 clones, around 90% seen once, with about 1% in the top ten. These data belong to a study of blood T cell repertoires in COVID-19. Looking at the study overall: Researchers got acute and convalescent COVID-19 samples from the United States, Italy and Spain.

V dropped 4 bases and J dropped 2; count of bases not matched to a gene: 3. CDR1 and CDR2 from the germline V gene are MNHEY and SMNVEV (reference sequence). The CDR3 sequence is 14 residues long. The genes are TRBV27 and TRBJ1-1; 8 bases are shared with TRBD1. The clonotype comes from a woman aged 50 to 65 in a cohort sampled during active COVID-19. Sequenced sample: peripheral blood. This chain's CDR3 is CASSSGQGNTEAFF. In nucleotides, the CDR3 is TGTGCCAGCAGTTCCGGACAGGGTAACACTGAAGCTTTCTTT.